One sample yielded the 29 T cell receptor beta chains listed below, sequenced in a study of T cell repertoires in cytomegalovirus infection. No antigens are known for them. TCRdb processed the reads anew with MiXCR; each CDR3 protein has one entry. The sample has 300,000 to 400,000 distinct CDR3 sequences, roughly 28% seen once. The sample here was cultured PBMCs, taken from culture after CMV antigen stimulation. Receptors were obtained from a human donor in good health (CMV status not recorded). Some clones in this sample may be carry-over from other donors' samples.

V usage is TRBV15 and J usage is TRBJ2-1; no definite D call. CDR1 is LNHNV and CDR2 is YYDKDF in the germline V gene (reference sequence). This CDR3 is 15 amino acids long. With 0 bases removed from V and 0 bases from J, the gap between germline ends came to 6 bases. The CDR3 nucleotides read TGTGCCACCAGCAGAGAGTCAGCCTCCTACAATGAGCAGTTCTTC. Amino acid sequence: CATSRESASYNEQFF.

CDR3 sequence: CASSQDQAGYNSPLHF. The DNA of the CDR3 is TGTGCCAGCAGCCAAGATCAGGCGGGATATAATTCACCCCTCCACTTT. The rearrangement uses TRBV3-1 and TRBJ1-6; D gene ambiguous. V gave up 0 bases and J gave up 4 bases, with 10 bases separating them. Germline lookup yields CDR1 LGHDT and CDR2 YNNKEL (reference sequence). This CDR3 is built from 16 residues.

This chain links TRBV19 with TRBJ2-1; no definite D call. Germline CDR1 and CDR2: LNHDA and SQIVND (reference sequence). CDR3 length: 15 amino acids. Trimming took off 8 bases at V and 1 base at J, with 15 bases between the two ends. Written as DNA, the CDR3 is TGTGCCAGTGGCTTTAGGTCGGCGTCCTACAATGAGCAGTTCTTC. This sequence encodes CASGFRSASYNEQFF.

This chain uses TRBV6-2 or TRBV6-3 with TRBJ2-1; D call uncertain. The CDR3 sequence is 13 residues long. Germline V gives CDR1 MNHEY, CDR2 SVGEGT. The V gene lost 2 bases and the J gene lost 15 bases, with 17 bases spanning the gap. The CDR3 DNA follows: TGTGCCAGCAGTTACCCCCCCAACTACCTAAGGTTCTTC. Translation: CASSYPPNYLRFF.

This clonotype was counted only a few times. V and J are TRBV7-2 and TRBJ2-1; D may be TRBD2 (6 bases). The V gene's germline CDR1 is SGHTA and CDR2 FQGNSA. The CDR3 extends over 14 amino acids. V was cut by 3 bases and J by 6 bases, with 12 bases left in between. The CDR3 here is CASSFRVAANEQFF. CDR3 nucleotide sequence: TGTGCCAGCAGCTTCAGAGTAGCGGCCAATGAGCAGTTCTTC.

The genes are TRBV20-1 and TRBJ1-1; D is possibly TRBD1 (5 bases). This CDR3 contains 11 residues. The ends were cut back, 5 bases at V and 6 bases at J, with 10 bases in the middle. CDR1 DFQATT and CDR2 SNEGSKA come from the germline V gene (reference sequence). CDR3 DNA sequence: TGCAGTGCTTTTGACAGCCCTGAAGCTTTCTTT. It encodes CSAFDSPEAFF.

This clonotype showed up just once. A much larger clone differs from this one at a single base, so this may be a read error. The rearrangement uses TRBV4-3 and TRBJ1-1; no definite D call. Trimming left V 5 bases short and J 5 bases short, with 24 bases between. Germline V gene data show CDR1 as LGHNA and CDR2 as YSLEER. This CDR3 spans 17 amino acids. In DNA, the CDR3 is TGCGCCAGCAGCAACCTCCTGGCCCTAAAGAGAGGGACTGAAGCTTTCTTT. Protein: CASSNLLALKRGTEAFF.

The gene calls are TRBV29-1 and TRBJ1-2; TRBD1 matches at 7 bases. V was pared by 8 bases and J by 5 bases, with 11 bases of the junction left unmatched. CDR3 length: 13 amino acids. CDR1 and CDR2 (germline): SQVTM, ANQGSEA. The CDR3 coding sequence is TGCAGCTTTTTCTCGGGGACAGCATATGGCTACACCTTC. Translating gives CSFFSGTAYGYTF.

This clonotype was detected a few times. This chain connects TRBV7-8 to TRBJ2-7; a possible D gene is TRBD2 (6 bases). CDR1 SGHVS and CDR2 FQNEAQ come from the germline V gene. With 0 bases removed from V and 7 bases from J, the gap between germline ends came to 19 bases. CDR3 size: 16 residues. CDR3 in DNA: TGTGCCAGCAGCTTAGCCCCCGGGCTAGCCGGAGGGGAGCAGTACTTC. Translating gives CASSLAPGLAGGEQYF.

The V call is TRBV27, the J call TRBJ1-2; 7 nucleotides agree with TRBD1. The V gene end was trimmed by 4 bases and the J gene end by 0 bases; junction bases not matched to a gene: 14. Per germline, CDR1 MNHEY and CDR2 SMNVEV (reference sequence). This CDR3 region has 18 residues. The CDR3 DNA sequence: TGTGCCAGCAGTTGGGACAGCCCTCGTTTAAAAGCTAACTATGGCTACACCTTC. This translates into CASSWDSPRLKANYGYTF.

CDR3 loop: CASSLGDVVNTEAFF. CDR3 DNA: TGCGCCAGCAGCTTGGGGGACGTTGTGAACACTGAAGCTTTCTTT. The V gene is TRBV5-1, the J gene TRBJ1-1, with a tentative D call TRBD1 (5 bases). The germline V gene has CDR1 SGHRS and CDR2 YFSETQ. V gave up 0 bases and J gave up 0 bases, with 9 bases separating them. There are 15 residues in the CDR3.

In DNA form, the CDR3 reads TGTGCCAGCAGCGAGGACAGGGATAGAAACACCATATATTTT. Translated: CASSEDRDRNTIYF. The J gene is TRBJ1-3, the V gene TRBV7-4; TRBD1 matches at 8 bases. CDR3 size: 14 residues. V lost 5 bases, J lost 5 bases, and 5 bases stayed unmatched. The V gene's germline CDR1 is SGHVT and CDR2 SQSDAQ.

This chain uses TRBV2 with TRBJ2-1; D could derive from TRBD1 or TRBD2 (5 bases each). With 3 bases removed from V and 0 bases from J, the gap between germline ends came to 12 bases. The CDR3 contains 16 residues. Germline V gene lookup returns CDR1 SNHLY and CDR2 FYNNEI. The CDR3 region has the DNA TGTGCCAGCAGTGAGGGGGTAGGGAACTCCTACAATGAGCAGTTCTTC. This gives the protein CASSEGVGNSYNEQFF. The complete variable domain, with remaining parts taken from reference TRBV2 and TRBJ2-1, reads EPEVTQTPSHQVTQMGQEVILRCVPISNHLYFYWYRQILGQKVEFLVSFYNNEISEKSEIFDDQFSVERPDGSNFTLKIRSTKLEDSAMYFCASSEGVGNSYNEQFFGPGTRLTVL.

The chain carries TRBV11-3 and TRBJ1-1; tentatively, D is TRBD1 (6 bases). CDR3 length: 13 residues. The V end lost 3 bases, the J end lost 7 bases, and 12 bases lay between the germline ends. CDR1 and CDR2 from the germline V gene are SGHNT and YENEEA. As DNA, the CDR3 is TGTGCCAGCAGCTTCGGGGACACAAGTGAAGCTTTCTTT. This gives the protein CASSFGDTSEAFF.

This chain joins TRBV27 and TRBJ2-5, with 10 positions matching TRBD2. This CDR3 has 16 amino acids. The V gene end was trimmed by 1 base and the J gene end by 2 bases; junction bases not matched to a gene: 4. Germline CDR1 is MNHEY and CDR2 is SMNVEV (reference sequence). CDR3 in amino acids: CASSLLGLAEQETQYF. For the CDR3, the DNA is TGTGCCAGCAGTTTATTAGGACTAGCGGAACAAGAGACCCAGTACTTC.

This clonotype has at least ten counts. This CDR3 reads CASSLVTAAYGYTF. The CDR3 DNA reads TGTGCCAGCAGCTTGGTCACAGCTGCCTATGGCTACACCTTC. The chain combines TRBV5-4 with TRBJ1-2; D is undetermined. Trimming removed 0 bases at V and 4 bases at J, with 10 bases between. In germline, CDR1 is SGHNT, CDR2 YYREEE (reference sequence). The CDR3 is made up of 14 amino acids.

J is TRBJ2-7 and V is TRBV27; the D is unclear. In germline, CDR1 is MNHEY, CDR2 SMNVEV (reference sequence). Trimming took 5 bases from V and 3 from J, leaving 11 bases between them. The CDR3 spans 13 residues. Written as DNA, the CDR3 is TGTGCCAGCAGTCCCCGACGGGTCTACGAGCAGTACTTC. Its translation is CASSPRRVYEQYF.

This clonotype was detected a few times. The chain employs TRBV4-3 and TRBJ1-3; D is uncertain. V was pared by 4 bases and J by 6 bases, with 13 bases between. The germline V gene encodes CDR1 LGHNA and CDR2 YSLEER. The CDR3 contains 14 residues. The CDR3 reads CASSPQLSVNTIYF. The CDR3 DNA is TGCGCCAGCAGCCCCCAGCTATCGGTAAACACCATATATTTT.

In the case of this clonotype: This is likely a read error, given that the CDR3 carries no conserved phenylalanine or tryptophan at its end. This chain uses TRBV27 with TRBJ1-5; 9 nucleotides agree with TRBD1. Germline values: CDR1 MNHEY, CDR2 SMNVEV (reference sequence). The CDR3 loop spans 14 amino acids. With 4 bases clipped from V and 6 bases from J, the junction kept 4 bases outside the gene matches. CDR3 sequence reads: CASSSSTGGQPQHS. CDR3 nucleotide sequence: TGTGCCAGCAGTTCGTCGACAGGGGGTCAGCCCCAGCATTCT.

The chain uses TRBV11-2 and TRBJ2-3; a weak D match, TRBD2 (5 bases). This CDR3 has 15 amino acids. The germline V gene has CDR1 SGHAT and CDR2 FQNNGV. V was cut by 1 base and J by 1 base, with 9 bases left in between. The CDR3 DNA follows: TGTGCCAGCAGCTTAGCGGGATCCCGCACAGATACGCAGTATTTT. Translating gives CASSLAGSRTDTQYF.

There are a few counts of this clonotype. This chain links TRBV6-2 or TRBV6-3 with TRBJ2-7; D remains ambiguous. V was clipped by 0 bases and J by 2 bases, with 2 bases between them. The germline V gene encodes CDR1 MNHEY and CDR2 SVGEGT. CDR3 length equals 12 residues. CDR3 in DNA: TGTGCCAGCAGTTACTCGGCCTACGAGCAGTACTTC. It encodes CASSYSAYEQYF.

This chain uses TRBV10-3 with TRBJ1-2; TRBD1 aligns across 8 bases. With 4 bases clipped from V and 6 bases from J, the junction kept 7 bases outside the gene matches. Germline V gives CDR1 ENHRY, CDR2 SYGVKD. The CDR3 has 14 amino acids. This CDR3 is CAISGTGINHGYTF. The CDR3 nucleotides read TGTGCCATCAGTGGGACAGGGATCAACCATGGCTACACCTTC.

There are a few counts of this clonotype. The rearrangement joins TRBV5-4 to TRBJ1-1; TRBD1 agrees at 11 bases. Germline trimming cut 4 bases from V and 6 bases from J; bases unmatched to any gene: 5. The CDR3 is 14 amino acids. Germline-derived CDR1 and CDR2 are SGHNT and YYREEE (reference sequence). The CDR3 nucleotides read TGTGCCAGCAGCCAACCGGGACAGGGGGCTGAAGCTTTCTTT. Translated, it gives CASSQPGQGAEAFF. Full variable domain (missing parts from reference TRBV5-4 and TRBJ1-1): ETGVTQSPTHLIKTRGQQVTLRCSSQSGHNTVSWYQQALGQGPQFIFQYYREEENGRGNFPPRFSGLQFPNYSSELNVNALELDDSALYLCASSQPGQGAEAFFGQGTRLTVV.

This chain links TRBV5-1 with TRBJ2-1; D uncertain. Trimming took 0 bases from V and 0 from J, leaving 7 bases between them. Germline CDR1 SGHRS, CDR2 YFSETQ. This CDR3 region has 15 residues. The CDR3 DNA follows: TGCGCCAGCAGCTTGGACTTCAGCTCCTACAATGAGCAGTTCTTC. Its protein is CASSLDFSSYNEQFF.

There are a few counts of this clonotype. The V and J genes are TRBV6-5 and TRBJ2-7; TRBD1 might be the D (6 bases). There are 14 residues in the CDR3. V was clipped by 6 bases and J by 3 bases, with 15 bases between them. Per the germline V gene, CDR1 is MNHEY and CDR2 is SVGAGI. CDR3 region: CASRKKGQLYEQYF. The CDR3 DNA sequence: TGTGCCAGCAGAAAAAAAGGACAGCTCTACGAGCAGTACTTC.

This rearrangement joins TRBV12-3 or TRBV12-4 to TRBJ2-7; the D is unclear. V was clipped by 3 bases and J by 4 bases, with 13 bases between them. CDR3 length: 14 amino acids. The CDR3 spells CASSFSPTKYEQYF. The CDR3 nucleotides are TGTGCCAGCAGTTTTTCACCCACGAAGTACGAGCAGTACTTC.

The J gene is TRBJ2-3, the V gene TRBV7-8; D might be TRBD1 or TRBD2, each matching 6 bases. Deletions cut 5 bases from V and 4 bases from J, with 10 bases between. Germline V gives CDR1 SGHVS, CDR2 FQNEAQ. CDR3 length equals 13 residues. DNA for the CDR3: TGTGCCAGCAGCCCGGGGGCTGCAGATACGCAGTATTTT. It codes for CASSPGAADTQYF.

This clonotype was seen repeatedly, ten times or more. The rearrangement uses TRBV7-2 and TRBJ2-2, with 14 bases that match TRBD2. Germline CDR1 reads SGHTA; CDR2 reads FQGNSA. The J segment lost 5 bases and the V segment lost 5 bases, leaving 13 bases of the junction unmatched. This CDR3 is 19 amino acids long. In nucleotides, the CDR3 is TGTGCCAGCAGCCCCCTGACTAGCGGGAGGGCCAGAGGGACCGGGGAGCTGTTTTTT. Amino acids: CASSPLTSGRARGTGELFF.

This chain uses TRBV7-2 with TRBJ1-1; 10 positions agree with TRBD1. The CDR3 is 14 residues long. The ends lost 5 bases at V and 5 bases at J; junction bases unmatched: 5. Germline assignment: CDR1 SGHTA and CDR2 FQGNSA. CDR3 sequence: CASSAGTGETEAFF. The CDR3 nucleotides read TGTGCCAGCAGCGCGGGGACAGGGGAGACTGAAGCTTTCTTT.